Shown below are 19 T cell receptor beta chains from a single sample sequenced in a study of CD8 T cells in Susac syndrome. RNA totalling about 0.5 to 1 ug underwent reverse transcription with random hexamers. TCRdb reprocessed the immunoSEQ multiplex PCR reads via MiXCR and lists one record per CDR3 protein. The sample has more than 70,000 distinct CDR3 sequences, roughly nine tenths seen once. The specimen sequenced was CD8+ T cells from PBMCs. The receptors were sampled from a human donor with multiple sclerosis.

This chain links TRBV9 with TRBJ2-2; a weak D match, TRBD2 (6 bases). CDR1 and CDR2 from the germline V gene are SGDLS and YYNGEE. V was cut by 0 bases and J by 6 bases, with 12 bases left in between. This CDR3 has 15 residues. The CDR3 region has the DNA TGTGCCAGCAGCGTAGTCGGGGGTGGTGCCGGGGAGCTGTTTTTT. Translation gives CASSVVGGGAGELFF.

V gene TRBV10-3 combines with J gene TRBJ2-7; tentatively, D is TRBD2 (5 bases). Per germline, CDR1 ENHRY and CDR2 SYGVKD. This CDR3 region has 14 residues. V was pared by 10 bases and J by 0 bases, with 16 bases between. In nucleotides, the CDR3 is TGTGCCACCCAGCAACTAGATAACTCCTACGAGCAGTACTTC. This gives the protein CATQQLDNSYEQYF.

The chain employs TRBV9 and TRBJ1-4; D perhaps matches TRBD1 (5 bases). Per germline, CDR1 SGDLS and CDR2 YYNGEE. CDR3 length: 15 residues. Deletions cut 4 bases from V and 6 bases from J, with 16 bases between. The CDR3, as DNA: TGTGCCAGCAGCACTCAGGGTGTAGACGATGAAAAACTGTTTTTT. Amino acid sequence: CASSTQGVDDEKLFF.

The chain is built from TRBV2 and TRBJ1-1, with 7 bases aligning to TRBD1. Germline V lookup: CDR1 SNHLY, CDR2 FYNNEI. The trim removed 6 bases at V and 2 bases at J, leaving 6 bases unmatched. The CDR3 contains 14 residues. This CDR3 reads CASRTDRLNTEAFF. As DNA, the CDR3 is TGTGCCAGCAGGACGGACAGGCTAAACACTGAAGCTTTCTTT.

The chain has TRBV30 and TRBJ1-1, with 7 bases lining up with TRBD1. The CDR3 is 14 amino acids. J lost 2 bases, V lost 3 bases, and 6 bases had no gene match. Germline V gene sequence: CDR1 GTSNPN, CDR2 SVGIG (reference sequence). DNA for the CDR3: TGTGCCTGGAGCCCGACAGGGATCAACACTGAAGCTTTCTTT. It codes for CAWSPTGINTEAFF. Full variable domain (remainder filled in from reference TRBV30 and TRBJ1-1): SQTIHQWPATLVQPVGSPLSLECTVEGTSNPNLYWYRQAAGRGLQLLFYSVGIGQISSEVPQNLSASRPQDRQFILSSKKLLLSDSGFYLCAWSPTGINTEAFFGQGTRLTVV.

The chain couples TRBV10-1 to TRBJ2-2; D is perhaps TRBD1 or TRBD2 (6 bases each). The CDR3 spans 15 residues. Germline CDR1 WNHNN, CDR2 SYGVQD (reference sequence). Deletions cut 2 bases from V and 2 bases from J, with 9 bases between. CDR3 DNA: TGCGCCAGCAGTGAGAGGGGGACTAACACCGGGGAGCTGTTTTTT. This codes for CASSERGTNTGELFF.

The chain uses TRBV10-3 and TRBJ2-1; no firm D call. CDR1 is ENHRY, CDR2 SYGVKD, per germline. CDR3 length: 11 residues. V was shortened by 4 bases and J by 8 bases, with 6 bases between the two germline ends. Written as DNA, the CDR3 is TGTGCCATCAGTGTTCGGTATGAGCAGTTCTTC. Amino acids: CAISVRYEQFF.

The chain carries TRBV29-1 and TRBJ1-1; D ambiguous. The length of the CDR3 is 12 residues. Trimming took 6 bases from V and 6 from J, leaving 14 bases between them. The germline V gene has CDR1 SQVTM and CDR2 ANQGSEA. The CDR3 sequence: CSVPIGSAEAFF. As DNA, the CDR3 is TGCAGCGTCCCAATAGGTAGCGCTGAAGCTTTCTTT.

The chain joins TRBV5-1 to TRBJ2-1, with TRBD2 matching 13 bases. After removal of 1 base from V and 6 bases from J, the junction contained 7 bases not matched to a gene. This CDR3 comprises 17 residues. CDR1 is SGHRS, CDR2 YFSETQ, per germline. The CDR3 reads CASSLTSGRAIFNEQFF. Here the CDR3 DNA reads TGCGCCAGCAGCTTGACTAGCGGGAGGGCCATTTTCAATGAGCAGTTCTTC.

In its sample, this clonotype was seen once. The chain has TRBV19 and TRBJ1-1; D remains ambiguous. V gave up 3 bases and J gave up 7 bases, with 9 bases separating them. CDR1 and CDR2 from the germline V gene are LNHDA and SQIVND (reference sequence). The CDR3 has 12 amino acids. The DNA for the CDR3 is TGTGCCAGTAGTATCCACAGCGTTGAAGCTTTCTTT. The encoded protein is CASSIHSVEAFF.

The chain recombines TRBV7-2 with TRBJ2-4; D not certain. The CDR3 is 14 amino acids. Germline CDR1 is SGHTA and CDR2 is FQGNSA. V was cut by 3 bases and J by 0 bases, with 6 bases left in between. CDR3 DNA: TGTGCCAGCAGCTTGAGCGTAGCCAAAAACATTCAGTACTTC. It translates to CASSLSVAKNIQYF.

On this clonotype: At one end, the junction sequence differs from germline, possibly due to a read error. The chain couples TRBV20-1 to TRBJ2-7, with 9 bases fitting TRBD2. The CDR3 totals 18 residues. Germline V gene lookup returns CDR1 DFQATT and CDR2 SNEGSKA (reference sequence). CDR3 DNA: TGCAGTGCTAGAGCCCTTATAGCTTTAGCGGGAGTCTCCGACGAGCAGTACTTC. Amino acids: CSARALIALAGVSDEQYF.

This clonotype was counted between two and nine times. In DNA form, the CDR3 reads TGTGCCAGCAGAAACGTCCAGGAGGAGGCCAATGAGCAGTTCTTC. Translated: CASRNVQEEANEQFF. The rearrangement joins TRBV6-2 or TRBV6-3 to TRBJ2-1; D is perhaps TRBD2 (5 bases). The germline V gene encodes CDR1 MNHEY and CDR2 SVGEGT. V lost 6 bases and J lost 6, with 18 bases in between. The length of the CDR3 is 15 residues.

The chain uses TRBV11-3 and TRBJ2-2; D remains ambiguous. The CDR3 is 14 residues long. Germline V gene data show CDR1 as SGHNT and CDR2 as YENEEA. V dropped 3 bases and J dropped 4 bases, with 9 bases sitting between them. The CDR3 sequence: CASSLDRGTGELFF. The CDR3 coding sequence is TGTGCCAGCAGCTTGGACCGAGGCACCGGGGAGCTGTTTTTT.

CDR3 bases: TGTGCCAGCAGCGAGGCCCAGGGAGTAGCACCTAATGAAAAACTGTTTTTT. Translation: CASSEAQGVAPNEKLFF. This rearrangement joins TRBV9 to TRBJ1-4, with TRBD1 as a possible D gene (5 bases). CDR3 length: 17 residues. V lost 3 bases, J lost 3 bases, and 18 bases lay in between. CDR1 and CDR2 from the germline V gene are SGDLS and YYNGEE.

The rearrangement joins TRBV10-3 to TRBJ2-5, with TRBD2 as a possible D gene (5 bases). Germline V gives CDR1 ENHRY, CDR2 SYGVKD. V lost 8 bases, J lost 0 bases, and 13 bases lay in between. The CDR3 covers 14 residues. The CDR3 region has the DNA TGTGCCATCCGCCCGGGATTGTACCAAGAGACCCAGTACTTC. Translated, it gives CAIRPGLYQETQYF.

The chain recombines TRBV6-6 with TRBJ1-2; 9 bases map to TRBD1. The CDR3 spans 14 residues. Germline-derived CDR1 and CDR2 are MNHNY and SVGAGI (reference sequence). The V gene end was trimmed by 2 bases and the J gene end by 5 bases; junction bases not matched to a gene: 3. For the CDR3, the DNA is TGTGCCAGCAGTTACGGACAGGGGCTTTATGGCTACACCTTC. Amino acids: CASSYGQGLYGYTF.

This rearrangement joins TRBV6-5 to TRBJ2-4; 12 bases align to TRBD2. Looked up from germline, CDR1 is MNHEY and CDR2 is SVGAGI. This CDR3 has 15 amino acids. J lost 7 bases, V lost 5 bases, and 6 bases had no gene match. CDR3 loop: CASSPTSGRSNIQYF. For the CDR3, the DNA is TGTGCCAGCAGTCCCACTAGCGGGAGGTCGAACATTCAGTACTTC.

Of note for this clonotype: A junction end diverges from the germline sequence, so it may reflect a read error. The chain carries TRBV12-3 or TRBV12-4 and TRBJ2-2; 7 nucleotides align to TRBD2. This CDR3 region has 15 residues. CDR3 amino acids: CASRLAGINTGELFF. The CDR3 bases are TGTGCCAGCAGATTAGCGGGCATCAACACCGGGGAGCTGTTTTTT.